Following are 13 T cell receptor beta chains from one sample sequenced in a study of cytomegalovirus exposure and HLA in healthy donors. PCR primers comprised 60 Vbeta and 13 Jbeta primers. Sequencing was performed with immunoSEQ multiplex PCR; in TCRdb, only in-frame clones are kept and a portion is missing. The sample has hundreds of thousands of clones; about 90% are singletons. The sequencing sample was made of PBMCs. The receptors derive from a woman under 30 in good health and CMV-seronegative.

This chain's CDR3 is CASSRGVAGGADTQYF. As DNA, the CDR3 is TGCGCCAGCAGCCGAGGGGTAGCGGGGGGTGCGGATACGCAGTATTTT. The chain carries TRBV5-1 and TRBJ2-3; the match to TRBD2 covers 10 bases. The CDR3 totals 16 residues. V lost 4 bases, J lost 6 bases, and 11 bases stayed unmatched. CDR1 is SGHRS and CDR2 is YFSETQ in the germline V gene.

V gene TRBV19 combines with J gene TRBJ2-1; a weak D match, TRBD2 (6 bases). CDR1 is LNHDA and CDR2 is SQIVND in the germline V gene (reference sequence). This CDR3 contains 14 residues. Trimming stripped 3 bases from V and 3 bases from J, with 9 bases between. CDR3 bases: TGTGCCAGTAGTATGGCTAGCGACTACAATGAGCAGTTCTTC. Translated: CASSMASDYNEQFF.

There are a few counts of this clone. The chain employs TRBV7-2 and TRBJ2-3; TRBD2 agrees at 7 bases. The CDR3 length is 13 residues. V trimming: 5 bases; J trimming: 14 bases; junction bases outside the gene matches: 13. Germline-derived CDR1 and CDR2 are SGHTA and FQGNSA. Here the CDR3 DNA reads TGTGCCAGCAGCCCCAGCCCTAGCGGCCCCCCGTATTTT. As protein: CASSPSPSGPPYF.

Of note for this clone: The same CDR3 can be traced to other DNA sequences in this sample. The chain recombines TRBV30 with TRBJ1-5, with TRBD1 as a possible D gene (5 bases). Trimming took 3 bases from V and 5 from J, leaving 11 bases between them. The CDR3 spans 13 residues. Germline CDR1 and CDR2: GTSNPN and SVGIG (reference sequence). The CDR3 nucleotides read TGTGCCTGGAGCCCGGGGGGTGATCAGCCCCAGCATTTT. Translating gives CAWSPGGDQPQHF. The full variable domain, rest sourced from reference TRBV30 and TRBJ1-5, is SQTIHQWPATLVQPVGSPLSLECTVEGTSNPNLYWYRQAAGRGLQLLFYSVGIGQISSEVPQNLSASRPQDRQFILSSKKLLLSDSGFYLCAWSPGGDQPQHFGDGTRLSIL.

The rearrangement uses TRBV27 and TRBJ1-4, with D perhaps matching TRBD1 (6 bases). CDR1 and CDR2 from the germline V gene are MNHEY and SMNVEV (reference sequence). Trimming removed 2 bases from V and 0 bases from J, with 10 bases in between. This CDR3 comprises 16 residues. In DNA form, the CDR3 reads TGTGCCAGCAGTTTACTGTGGGACACAACTAATGAAAAACTGTTTTTT. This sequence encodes CASSLLWDTTNEKLFF.

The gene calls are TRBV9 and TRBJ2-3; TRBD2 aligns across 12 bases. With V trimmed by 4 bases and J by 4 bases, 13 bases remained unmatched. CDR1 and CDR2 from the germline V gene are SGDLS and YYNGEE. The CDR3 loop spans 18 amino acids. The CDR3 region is CASSPTSGGRGGADTQYF. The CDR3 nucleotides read TGTGCCAGCAGCCCTACTAGCGGGGGGCGTGGGGGCGCAGATACGCAGTATTTT.

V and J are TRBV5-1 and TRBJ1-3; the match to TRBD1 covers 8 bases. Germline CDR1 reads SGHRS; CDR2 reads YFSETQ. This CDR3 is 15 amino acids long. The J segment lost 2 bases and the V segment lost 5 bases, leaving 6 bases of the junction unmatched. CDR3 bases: TGCGCCAGCAGGCCGGACAGGGCCCCTGGAAACACCATATATTTT. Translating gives CASRPDRAPGNTIYF.

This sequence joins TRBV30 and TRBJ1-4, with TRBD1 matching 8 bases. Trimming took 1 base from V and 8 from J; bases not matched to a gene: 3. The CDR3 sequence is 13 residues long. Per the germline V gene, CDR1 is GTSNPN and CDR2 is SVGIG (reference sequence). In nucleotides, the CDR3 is TGTGCCTGGAGTGACAGGGGGGGAGAAAAACTGTTTTTT. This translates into CAWSDRGGEKLFF. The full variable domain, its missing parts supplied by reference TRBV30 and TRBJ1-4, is SQTIHQWPATLVQPVGSPLSLECTVEGTSNPNLYWYRQAAGRGLQLLFYSVGIGQISSEVPQNLSASRPQDRQFILSSKKLLLSDSGFYLCAWSDRGGEKLFFGSGTQLSVL.

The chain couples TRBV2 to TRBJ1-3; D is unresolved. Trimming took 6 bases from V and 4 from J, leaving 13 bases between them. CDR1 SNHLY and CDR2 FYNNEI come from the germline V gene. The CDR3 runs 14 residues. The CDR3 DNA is TGTGCCAGCAGGGAGGGCGGGCGAGGAAACACCATATATTTT. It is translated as CASREGGRGNTIYF.

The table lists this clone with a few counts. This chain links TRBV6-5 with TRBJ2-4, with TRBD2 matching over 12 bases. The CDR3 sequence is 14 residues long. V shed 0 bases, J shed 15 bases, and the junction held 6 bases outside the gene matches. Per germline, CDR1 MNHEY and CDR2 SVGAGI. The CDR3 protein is CASSYSASGGARYF. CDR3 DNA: TGTGCCAGCAGTTACTCTGCTAGCGGGGGGGCCAGGTACTTC.

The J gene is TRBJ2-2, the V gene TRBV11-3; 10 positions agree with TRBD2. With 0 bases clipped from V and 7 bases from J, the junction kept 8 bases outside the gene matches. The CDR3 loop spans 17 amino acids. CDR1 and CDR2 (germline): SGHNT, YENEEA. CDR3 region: CASSLDKGTSAHGELFF. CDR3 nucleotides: TGTGCCAGCAGCTTAGATAAAGGGACTAGCGCTCACGGGGAGCTGTTTTTT.

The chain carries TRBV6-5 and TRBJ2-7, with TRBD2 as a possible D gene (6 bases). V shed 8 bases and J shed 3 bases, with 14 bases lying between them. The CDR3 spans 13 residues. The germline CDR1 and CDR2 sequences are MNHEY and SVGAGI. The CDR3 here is CASRRGILYEQYF. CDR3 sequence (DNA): TGTGCCAGCCGGCGCGGGATTCTCTACGAGCAGTACTTC.

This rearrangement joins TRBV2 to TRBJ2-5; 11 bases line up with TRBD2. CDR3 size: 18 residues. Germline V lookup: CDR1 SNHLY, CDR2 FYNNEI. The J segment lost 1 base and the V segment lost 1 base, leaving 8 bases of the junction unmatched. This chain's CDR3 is CASSEGNLAGGLQETQYF. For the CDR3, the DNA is TGTGCCAGCAGTGAAGGAAACCTAGCGGGGGGCCTCCAAGAGACCCAGTACTTC.